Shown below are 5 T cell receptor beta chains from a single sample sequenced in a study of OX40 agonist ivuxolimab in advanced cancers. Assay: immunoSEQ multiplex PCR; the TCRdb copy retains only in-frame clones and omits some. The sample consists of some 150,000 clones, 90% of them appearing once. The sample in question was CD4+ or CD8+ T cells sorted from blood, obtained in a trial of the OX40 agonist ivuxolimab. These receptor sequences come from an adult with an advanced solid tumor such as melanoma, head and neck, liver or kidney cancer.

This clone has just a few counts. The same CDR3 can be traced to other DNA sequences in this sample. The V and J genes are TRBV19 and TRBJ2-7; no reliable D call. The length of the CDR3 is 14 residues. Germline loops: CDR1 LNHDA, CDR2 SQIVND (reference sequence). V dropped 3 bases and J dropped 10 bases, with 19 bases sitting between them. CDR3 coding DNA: TGTGCCAGTAGTATCAACTACTCCTCGGGTGATCAGTACTTC. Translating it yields CASSINYSSGDQYF.

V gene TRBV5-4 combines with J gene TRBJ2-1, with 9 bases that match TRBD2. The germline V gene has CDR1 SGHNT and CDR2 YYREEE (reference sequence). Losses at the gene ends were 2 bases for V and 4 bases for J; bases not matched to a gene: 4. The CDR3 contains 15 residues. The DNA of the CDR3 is TGTGCCAGCAGCTTTGGCGGGAGGGAATACAATGAGCAGTTCTTC. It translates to CASSFGGREYNEQFF.

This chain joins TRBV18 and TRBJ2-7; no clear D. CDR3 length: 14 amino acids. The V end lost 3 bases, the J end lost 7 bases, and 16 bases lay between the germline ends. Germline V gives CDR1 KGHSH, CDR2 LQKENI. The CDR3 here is CASSPGEETREQYF. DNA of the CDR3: TGTGCCAGCTCACCCGGAGAGGAGACGCGGGAGCAGTACTTC.

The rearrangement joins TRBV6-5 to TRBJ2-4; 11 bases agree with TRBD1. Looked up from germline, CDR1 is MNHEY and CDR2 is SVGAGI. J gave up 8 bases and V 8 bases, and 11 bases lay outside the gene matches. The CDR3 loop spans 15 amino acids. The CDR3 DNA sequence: TGTGCCAGCGGCCGGACAGGGGGCCCGGGGGACATTCAGTACTTC. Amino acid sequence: CASGRTGGPGDIQYF.

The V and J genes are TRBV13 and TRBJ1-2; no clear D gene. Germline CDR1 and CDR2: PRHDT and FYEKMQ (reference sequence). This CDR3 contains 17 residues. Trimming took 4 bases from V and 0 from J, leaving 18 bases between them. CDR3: CASSSPGRVYTNYGYTF. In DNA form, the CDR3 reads TGTGCCAGCAGCTCCCCCGGAAGAGTCTATACTAACTATGGCTACACCTTC.